The clone carrying this TCR beta chain came up a few times. Repertoires were generated with immunoSEQ multiplex PCR, while TCRdb's copy carries only in-frame clones and drops some. The data show under 40,000 clones, with 92% seen just once and 0.35% to 0.45% held by the top ten. This sample stems from a study of T cell changes during pregnancy in multiple sclerosis. Germline V gene sequence: CDR1 GTSNPN, CDR2 SVGIG (reference sequence). After removal of 2 bases from V and 4 bases from J, the junction contained 5 bases not matched to a gene. This CDR3 is 14 amino acids long. This sequence joins TRBV30 and TRBJ1-1; 9 bases match TRBD1. This clonotype originated in a female donor in good health, enrolled as a control in a pregnancy study. The sequencing here drew on CD4+ T cells from peripheral blood mononuclear cells, taken in the third trimester of pregnancy. Here the CDR3 reads CAWSQDRGGTEAFF. CDR3 bases: TGTGCCTGGAGTCAGGACAGGGGAGGCACTGAAGCTTTCTTT.